This record covers a single T cell receptor beta chain. These data come from a study of shared clonotypes between healthy human individuals. TCRdb's table, derived via immunoSEQ multiplex PCR, lists solely in-frame clones and lacks some. The sample lists 640,000 or so clones, around 72% occurring once. Recent acute infections and vaccinations were absent in the healthy HIV-negative adult donors. With 2 bases removed from V and 4 bases from J, the gap between germline ends came to 15 bases. The germline V gene encodes CDR1 SGHRS and CDR2 YFSETQ. This CDR3 spans 15 amino acids. The receptor was derived from a woman in her thirties in good health. The V call is TRBV5-1, the J call TRBJ1-1; unclear D gene. The sample was memory CD4+ T cells sorted from blood. Subset noted: CD45RA-negative fraction. The CDR3 nucleotides are TGCGCCAGCAGCTTCCTAAATAAGGGAGGCACTGAAGCTTTCTTT. Protein product: CASSFLNKGGTEAFF. Using reference TRBV5-1 and TRBJ1-1 for the parts outside the CDR3, the full variable domain is KAGVTQTPRYLIKTRGQQVTLSCSPISGHRSVSWYQQTPGQGLQFLFEYFSETQRNKGNFPGRFSGRQFSNSRSEMNVSTLELGDSALYLCASSFLNKGGTEAFFGQGTRLTVV.